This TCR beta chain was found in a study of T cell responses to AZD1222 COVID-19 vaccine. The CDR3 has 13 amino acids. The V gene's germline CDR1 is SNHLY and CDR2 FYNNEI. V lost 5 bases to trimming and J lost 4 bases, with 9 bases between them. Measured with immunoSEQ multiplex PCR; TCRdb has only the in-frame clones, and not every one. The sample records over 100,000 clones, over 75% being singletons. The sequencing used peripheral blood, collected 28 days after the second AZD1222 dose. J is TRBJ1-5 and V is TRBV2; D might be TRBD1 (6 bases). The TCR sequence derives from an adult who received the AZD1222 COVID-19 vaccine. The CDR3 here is CASSTQGNQPQHF. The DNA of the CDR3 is TGTGCCAGCAGTACACAGGGAAATCAGCCCCAGCATTTT. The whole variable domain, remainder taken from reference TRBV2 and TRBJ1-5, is EPEVTQTPSHQVTQMGQEVILRCVPISNHLYFYWYRQILGQKVEFLVSFYNNEISEKSEIFDDQFSVERPDGSNFTLKIRSTKLEDSAMYFCASSTQGNQPQHFGDGTRLSIL.